This TCR beta chain was found in a study of PD-1 blockade in classical Hodgkin lymphoma. Of note for this clone: Its antigen remains unidentified.

Study observations and caveats: Reports indicated that newly diagnosed patients had lower baseline TCR diversity than healthy donors did. The repertoire differences lack a defined cause, possibly disease activity or prior therapy.

The sample's time point: newly diagnosed, previously untreated cHL patient sample. By magnetic negative selection, CD4+ T cells were purified from thawed PBMCs. Acting as the comparison were PBMCs from newly diagnosed, untreated classical Hodgkin lymphoma. Assay: immunoSEQ multiplex PCR; the TCRdb copy retains only in-frame clones and omits some. The table shows 15,000 or so clones, with about 92% occurring only once. V lost 4 bases to trimming and J lost 4 bases, with 14 bases between them. The CDR3 is 14 amino acids. Germline V lookup: CDR1 KGHSY, CDR2 FQNENV. Material for sequencing was CD4+ T cells from blood. The J gene is TRBJ2-7, the V gene TRBV16; D is uncertain. The receptor comes from a human donor with classical Hodgkin lymphoma. The CDR3 DNA follows: TGTGCCAGCAGCCCGGCCAGGATTGTTTACGAGCAGTACTTC. The encoded protein is CASSPARIVYEQYF.